One and the same sample provided the 21 T cell receptor beta chains below, sequenced in a study of vaccination and CD4 T cells after COVID-19. The antigens for these receptors are not known. Sequenced with the Oncomine TCR Beta short-read assay was DNA taken from cultured CD4+ T cells. TCRdb called the PCR reads again in MiXCR, with one record for every CDR3 protein. This table has around 20,000 distinct CDR3 sequences, roughly 50% appearing once. Specified treatment: roughly 11-day PBMC culture with coronavirus spike peptide pools or control peptides (ViraFEST assay). Sequencing input: CD4+ T cells from blood, cultured in vitro. The origin of the receptors is a human donor who had recovered from COVID-19.

This clonotype was seen only a few times. This chain links TRBV6-1 with TRBJ1-6; perhaps TRBD1 as D (5 bases). Trimming cost V 5 bases and J 9 bases, with 14 bases left between them. The CDR3 consists of 14 residues. Germline-derived CDR1 and CDR2 are MNHNS and SASEGT. CDR3 bases: TGTGCCAGCAGTAGAGGGGCCGGAGGTTCACCCCTCCACTTT. It is translated as CASSRGAGGSPLHF.

This clonotype showed up just a few times. At one end the junction does not follow the germline gene, possibly because of a read error. For the CDR3, the DNA is TGCGCCAGCAGCCCAGGGACAGGGGGCTTCTACGAGCAGTACTTC. It translates to CASSPGTGGFYEQYF. V is TRBV11-2 and J is TRBJ2-7; 12 bases line up with TRBD1. Germline V gives CDR1 SGHAT, CDR2 FQNNGV. This CDR3 spans 15 amino acids.

This clonotype came up a few times. This rearrangement joins TRBV9 to TRBJ1-2, with 7 nucleotides matching TRBD1. This CDR3 is 14 amino acids long. Trimming removed 4 bases from V and 3 bases from J; junction bases left unmatched: 6. Per the germline V gene, CDR1 is SGDLS and CDR2 is YYNGEE. The CDR3: CASSPGTVDYGYTF. In DNA, the CDR3 is TGTGCCAGCAGCCCTGGGACAGTAGACTATGGCTACACCTTC.

V is TRBV7-3 and J is TRBJ2-3; TRBD1 aligns across 9 bases. The length of the CDR3 is 16 residues. Germline loops: CDR1 SGHTA, CDR2 FQGTGA. Trimming cost V 5 bases and J 3 bases; bases outside gene matches: 9. CDR3 DNA sequence: TGTGCCAGCAGCGTGTTACAGGGGGCAGGGACAGATACGCAGTATTTT. Its protein product is CASSVLQGAGTDTQYF. The variable domain in full, completed from reference TRBV7-3 and TRBJ2-3, reads GAGVSQTPSNKVTEKGKYVELRCDPISGHTALYWYRQSLGQGPEFLIYFQGTGAADDSGLPNDRFFAVRPEGSVSTLKIQRTERGDSAVYLCASSVLQGAGTDTQYFGPGTRLTVL.

The rearrangement joins TRBV30 to TRBJ2-5; 9 positions agree with TRBD2. Germline CDR1 and CDR2: GTSNPN and SVGIG (reference sequence). The CDR3 consists of 13 residues. The V and J ends lost 4 bases and 6 bases, in that order; junction bases with no gene match: 6. The CDR3 DNA reads as TGTGCCTGGATGGGCGGGAGGGGAAAGACCCAGTACTTC. This codes for CAWMGGRGKTQYF.

This chain joins TRBV2 and TRBJ2-3; D is possibly TRBD2 (5 bases). The CDR3 has 13 residues. Germline values: CDR1 SNHLY, CDR2 FYNNEI. Trimming cost V 7 bases and J 0 bases, with 8 bases left between them. CDR3 sequence reads: CASMRTSTDTQYF. As DNA, the CDR3 is TGTGCCAGCATGAGGACTAGCACAGATACGCAGTATTTT.

This chain connects TRBV20-1 to TRBJ2-3; perhaps D is TRBD1 or TRBD2 (5 bases each). CDR1 DFQATT and CDR2 SNEGSKA come from the germline V gene (reference sequence). Deletions cut 4 bases from V and 5 bases from J, with 25 bases between. The CDR3 is made up of 17 amino acids. In nucleotides, the CDR3 is TGCAGTGCTACACAATTTGGGGACGGCGGCAGGGAAGATACGCAGTATTTT. Amino acid sequence: CSATQFGDGGREDTQYF.

In DNA, the CDR3 is TGTGCCTGGAGGAAGGAGACCTACGAGCAGTACTTC. It yields the protein CAWRKETYEQYF. The gene calls are TRBV30 and TRBJ2-7, with no clear D. V shed 3 bases and J shed 2 bases, with 8 bases lying between them. The germline V gene encodes CDR1 GTSNPN and CDR2 SVGIG (reference sequence). This CDR3 region has 12 residues. Based on the CDR3 plus reference TRBV30 and TRBJ2-7, the full variable domain is SQTIHQWPATLVQPVGSPLSLECTVEGTSNPNLYWYRQAAGRGLQLLFYSVGIGQISSEVPQNLSASRPQDRQFILSSKKLLLSDSGFYLCAWRKETYEQYFGPGTRLTVT.

The chain is built from TRBV30 and TRBJ2-3; the match to TRBD2 covers 8 bases. The V gene's germline CDR1 is GTSNPN and CDR2 SVGIG (reference sequence). The CDR3 is made up of 16 amino acids. V was clipped by 2 bases and J by 0 bases; unmatched bases: 7. The CDR3 bases are TGTGCCTGGAGTAGCGGGAGCGGATGGAGCACAGATACGCAGTATTTT. Protein: CAWSSGSGWSTDTQYF.

The chain uses TRBV19 and TRBJ2-5, with D maybe TRBD2 (5 bases). Germline V gives CDR1 LNHDA, CDR2 SQIVND (reference sequence). Trimming cost V 3 bases and J 0 bases, with 8 bases left between them. This CDR3 is 14 amino acids long. The CDR3 region has the DNA TGTGCCAGTAGTATCCGGGGTAACCAAGAGACCCAGTACTTC. Encoded protein: CASSIRGNQETQYF.

V gene TRBV7-9 combines with J gene TRBJ1-4; tentative D call: TRBD1 (6 bases). Germline values: CDR1 SEHNR, CDR2 FQNEAQ (reference sequence). The CDR3 totals 15 residues. Trimming shortened V by 4 bases and J by 4 bases, and 13 bases separated the two germline ends. DNA of the CDR3: TGTGCCAGCAGCTCGGGACAAGCCTTTAATGAAAAACTGTTTTTT. The encoded protein is CASSSGQAFNEKLFF.

This chain links TRBV5-1 with TRBJ1-3, with TRBD1 matching over 10 bases. The CDR3 is 15 amino acids. Per germline, CDR1 SGHRS and CDR2 YFSETQ. The J segment lost 9 bases and the V segment lost 4 bases, leaving 10 bases of the junction unmatched. CDR3 loop: CASSARDRGPATIYF. CDR3 sequence (DNA): TGCGCCAGCAGCGCCCGGGACAGGGGCCCGGCCACCATATATTTT.

The V and J genes are TRBV20-1 and TRBJ2-7, with 8 bases lining up with TRBD2. Germline CDR1 and CDR2: DFQATT and SNEGSKA (reference sequence). The J segment lost 5 bases and the V segment lost 3 bases, leaving 12 bases of the junction unmatched. There are 15 residues in the CDR3. This chain's CDR3 is CSASPLTGRAHEQYF. Written as DNA, the CDR3 is TGCAGTGCTAGCCCTCTTACCGGGAGGGCCCACGAGCAGTACTTC.

The chain recombines TRBV27 with TRBJ1-2; 9 nucleotides agree with TRBD1. Looked up from germline, CDR1 is MNHEY and CDR2 is SMNVEV (reference sequence). V shed 5 bases, J shed 2 bases, and the junction held 3 bases outside the gene matches. CDR3 size: 14 residues. CDR3 coding DNA: TGTGCCAGCAGTCAGGGACAGGGCAACTATGGCTACACCTTC. This codes for CASSQGQGNYGYTF.

This clonotype was picked up a small number of times. The V call is TRBV6-5, the J call TRBJ2-1; 9 nucleotides agree with TRBD2. With 2 bases clipped from V and 5 bases from J, the junction kept 10 bases outside the gene matches. The germline gives CDR1 MNHEY, CDR2 SVGAGI. There are 17 residues in the CDR3. The CDR3 nucleotides read TGTGCCAGCAGTTACCGTTTAGCGGGAGAAAATAACAATGAGCAGTTCTTC. Its protein product is CASSYRLAGENNNEQFF.

This clonotype was seen a handful of times. The chain has TRBV7-9 and TRBJ1-5; maybe TRBD1 (5 bases). The germline gives CDR1 SEHNR, CDR2 FQNEAQ (reference sequence). V was shortened by 2 bases and J by 3 bases, with 8 bases between the two germline ends. The CDR3 runs to 14 residues. The DNA for the CDR3 is TGTGCCAGCAGCTTAAGAGGGGCCAATCAGCCCCAGCATTTT. It codes for CASSLRGANQPQHF.

This clonotype was seen a handful of times. The chain uses TRBV20-1 and TRBJ1-2, with D possibly matching TRBD1 (6 bases). Germline V CDR1 and CDR2: DFQATT, SNEGSKA (reference sequence). This CDR3 region has 13 residues. Deletions cut 6 bases from V and 0 bases from J, with 11 bases between. CDR3 in amino acids: CSAPGQANYGYTF. Written as DNA, the CDR3 is TGCAGTGCCCCGGGACAAGCTAACTATGGCTACACCTTC.

The rearrangement links TRBV7-2 to TRBJ1-1, with a possible D match to TRBD1 (5 bases). The CDR3 contains 14 residues. V was shortened by 5 bases and J by 1 base, with 11 bases between the two germline ends. CDR1 is SGHTA and CDR2 is FQGNSA in the germline V gene. In DNA form, the CDR3 reads TGTGCCAGCAGCCCAATAACAGGGAACACTGAAGCTTTCTTT. Protein product: CASSPITGNTEAFF. The full variable domain, rest sourced from reference TRBV7-2 and TRBJ1-1, is GAGVSQSPSNKVTEKGKDVELRCDPISGHTALYWYRQSLGQGLEFLIYFQGNSAPDKSGLPSDRFSAERTGGSVSTLTIQRTQQEDSAVYLCASSPITGNTEAFFGQGTRLTVV.

This chain uses TRBV7-9 with TRBJ1-2; no firm D call. The CDR3 loop spans 15 amino acids. The germline CDR1 and CDR2 sequences are SEHNR and FQNEAQ (reference sequence). V was clipped by 5 bases and J by 4 bases, with 17 bases between them. The CDR3 nucleotides read TGTGCCAGCAGCCGCCGAGTGGAGGATTCCTATGGCTACACCTTC. As protein: CASSRRVEDSYGYTF. The complete variable domain, with remaining parts taken from reference TRBV7-9 and TRBJ1-2, reads DTGVSQNPRHKITKRGQNVTFRCDPISEHNRLYWYRQTLGQGPEFLTYFQNEAQLEKSRLLSDRFSAERPKGSFSTLEIQRTEQGDSAMYLCASSRRVEDSYGYTFGSGTRLTVV.

The chain is built from TRBV9 and TRBJ1-1; no clear D gene. V was pared by 1 base and J by 4 bases, with 11 bases between. The CDR3 is 14 amino acids. Germline CDR1 reads SGDLS; CDR2 reads YYNGEE. The CDR3 region is CASSVSLVPTEAFF. The CDR3 bases are TGTGCCAGCAGCGTAAGCCTGGTGCCCACTGAAGCTTTCTTT.

The rearrangement links TRBV7-9 to TRBJ1-1; D perhaps matches TRBD1 (5 bases). Deletions cut 4 bases from V and 7 bases from J, with 13 bases between. The CDR3 sequence is 13 residues long. CDR1 is SEHNR, CDR2 FQNEAQ, per germline (reference sequence). Here the CDR3 DNA reads TGTGCCAGCAGCTCTCAGGGAGTCAGTGAAGCTTTCTTT. As protein: CASSSQGVSEAFF.